This T cell receptor (beta chain) was sequenced for a study of control samples from healthy donors and cancer patients. The CDR3 length is 15 residues. Germline V gene sequence: CDR1 MDHEN, CDR2 SYDVKM. V was clipped by 6 bases and J by 1 base, with 13 bases between them. The method was immunoSEQ multiplex PCR; TCRdb's version includes in-frame clones alone and lacks a portion of them. The table shows fewer than 200,000 clones, with 85% to 90% occurring only once. The source is a woman in her forties or fifties in good health. Sequences were obtained from blood. The V gene is TRBV28, the J gene TRBJ2-1; D uncertain. CDR3: CASRTSGPSYNEQFF. The CDR3, as DNA: TGTGCCAGCAGGACTTCCGGACCATCCTACAATGAGCAGTTCTTC.